This T cell receptor beta chain was sequenced during a study of blood T cell repertoires in COVID-19. Study context: Italy, Spain and the United States were the sources of the convalescent and acute COVID-19 samples.

Authors' methods: Reference gene primer amplification in the assay estimated nucleated cell counts. Assay used: immunoSEQ multiplex PCR; TCRdb lists only in-frame clones, some missing. That table furnishes V, J and clone size, whereas the DNA furnished D and trimming. The sample holds 300,000 to 500,000 clones; roughly 86% are singletons and the top ten take roughly 2%. Living in about 25 US areas, the participants were between roughly 18 and 90 years of age. The CDR3 consists of 16 residues. The ends were cut back, 0 bases at V and 1 base at J, with 12 bases in the middle. Germline CDR1 and CDR2: LGHNA and YNFKEQ.

The sample was PBMCs or T cells enriched from blood (not recorded which). This chain links TRBV4-2 with TRBJ1-2, with D uncertain. This clonotype was obtained from a woman in her thirties or forties with acute COVID-19. In DNA form, the CDR3 reads TGTGCCAGCAGCCAAGATCTCGGCAGGCTTAACTATGGCTACACCTTC. Encoded protein: CASSQDLGRLNYGYTF.